This entry features one T cell receptor beta chain sequence. How the authors handled the data: The assay estimated nucleated cells by amplifying reference gene primers. Sequencing used immunoSEQ multiplex PCR; TCRdb keeps in-frame clones, though not all of them. The DNA gave D and trimming, while V, J and clone size come from that table. The table lists fewer than 200,000 clones, roughly 70% of them singletons, with 2.5% to 3% in the top ten. The CDR3 covers 13 residues. V lost 6 bases and J lost 3; bases outside the gene matches: 2. Germline V CDR1 and CDR2: SGHVS, FNYEAQ. This sample is drawn from a study of blood T cell repertoires in COVID-19. Study-wide background: Material from acute and convalescent COVID-19 was sourced from the United States, Italy and Spain. In each case, the material was cDNA or gDNA derived from T cells, B-cell-depleted T cells, or PBMCs.

This TCR was sampled from a woman over 75 with acute or convalescent COVID-19. The rearrangement links TRBV7-6 to TRBJ2-3; 8 nucleotides agree with TRBD1. Sequencing was performed on peripheral blood. CDR3 region: CASRQGVTDTQYF. CDR3 nucleotides: TGTGCCAGCAGACAGGGGGTGACAGATACGCAGTATTTT.